This entry lists 26 T cell receptor beta chains sequenced from one sample in a study of T cells in localized non-small cell lung cancer. Sequencing used immunoSEQ multiplex PCR; TCRdb keeps in-frame clones, though not all of them. Of fewer than 40,000 clones in the sample, approximately 86% were seen once. The sample consisted of peripheral blood mononuclear cells, taken before any cancer treatment. These receptors were obtained from a woman aged 40-75 years with stage III lung adenocarcinoma.

This chain joins TRBV14 and TRBJ1-4; no reliable D call. This CDR3 is 15 amino acids long. Germline loops: CDR1 SGHDN, CDR2 FVKESK. V lost 0 bases and J 5 bases, leaving 10 bases between the germline ends. The CDR3 DNA follows: TGTGCCAGCAGCCAAGATGCAGGCTGGAATGAAAAACTGTTTTTT. It specifies CASSQDAGWNEKLFF.

The chain couples TRBV2 to TRBJ2-7; 10 bases align to TRBD2. The V gene's germline CDR1 is SNHLY and CDR2 FYNNEI. The V segment lost 6 bases and the J segment 1 base; nucleotides outside the gene matches: 6. This CDR3 is 15 amino acids long. The CDR3 DNA sequence: TGTGCCAGCAGGGTAGCGGGGGGTAGATCCTACGAGCAGTACTTC. This sequence encodes CASRVAGGRSYEQYF. The variable domain in full, with the rest retrieved from reference TRBV2 and TRBJ2-7, is EPEVTQTPSHQVTQMGQEVILRCVPISNHLYFYWYRQILGQKVEFLVSFYNNEISEKSEIFDDQFSVERPDGSNFTLKIRSTKLEDSAMYFCASRVAGGRSYEQYFGPGTRLTVT.

This chain joins TRBV29-1 and TRBJ2-2; 11 bases are a match to TRBD2. This CDR3 is built from 15 residues. Trimming cost V 3 bases and J 5 bases; bases outside gene matches: 5. CDR1 and CDR2 (germline): SQVTM, ANQGSEA. The CDR3 DNA is TGCAGCGTTGATACTAGCGGGGGTAATACCGGGGAGCTGTTTTTT. Its translation: CSVDTSGGNTGELFF.

The chain links TRBV5-6 to TRBJ1-3; no reliable D call. The germline V gene has CDR1 SGHDT and CDR2 YYEEEE. The germline V and J ends were trimmed by 0 bases and 0 bases, with 7 bases remaining between them. CDR3 length equals 15 residues. The CDR3 is CASSLVGVSGNTIYF. CDR3 sequence (DNA): TGTGCCAGCAGCTTGGTTGGGGTCTCTGGAAACACCATATATTTT.

J is TRBJ2-7 and V is TRBV5-1; D may be TRBD2 (5 bases). The CDR3 is made up of 11 amino acids. The germline gives CDR1 SGHRS, CDR2 YFSETQ. Trimming took 7 bases from V and 5 from J, leaving 10 bases between them. The CDR3 nucleotides read TGCGCCAGCGGGTACGGGAACGAGCAGTACTTC. This sequence encodes CASGYGNEQYF.

The chain has TRBV6-6 and TRBJ2-2; unclear D gene. V was clipped by 6 bases and J by 4 bases, with 3 bases between them. The CDR3 consists of 11 residues. The germline V gene encodes CDR1 MNHNY and CDR2 SVGAGI (reference sequence). The CDR3 is CASRGTGELFF. Written as DNA, the CDR3 is TGTGCCAGCAGGGGCACCGGGGAGCTGTTTTTT.

The V gene is TRBV4-3, the J gene TRBJ1-5; 8 nucleotides match TRBD1. The germline gives CDR1 LGHNA, CDR2 YSLEER. Trimming cost V 0 bases and J 4 bases; bases outside gene matches: 5. The CDR3 is 16 residues long. The DNA for the CDR3 is TGCGCCAGCAGCCAAGATGCGACAGGGGTTAATCAGCCCCAGCATTTT. Amino acids: CASSQDATGVNQPQHF.

The V call is TRBV28, the J call TRBJ2-3; TRBD2 aligns across 13 bases. The CDR3 is 15 amino acids. Germline lookup yields CDR1 MDHEN and CDR2 SYDVKM. Trimming took 7 bases from V and 2 from J; bases not matched to a gene: 3. CDR3 in amino acids: CASTGLAGYTDTQYF. CDR3 in DNA: TGTGCCAGCACGGGACTAGCGGGATACACAGATACGCAGTATTTT.

The chain employs TRBV5-6 and TRBJ1-1; TRBD1 matches 8 bases. The germline V gene encodes CDR1 SGHDT and CDR2 YYEEEE. CDR3 size: 17 residues. Losses at the gene ends were 0 bases for V and 1 base for J; bases not matched to a gene: 8. Here the CDR3 DNA reads TGTGCCAGCAGCTTGGGGCCCCCGACAGGGGAGAACACTGAAGCTTTCTTT. It is translated as CASSLGPPTGENTEAFF.

The rearrangement joins TRBV7-2 to TRBJ1-2; D might be TRBD1 (6 bases). There are 16 residues in the CDR3. Per germline, CDR1 SGHTA and CDR2 FQGNSA. The ends were cut back, 0 bases at V and 6 bases at J, with 17 bases in the middle. CDR3 sequence: CASSLAGSGGPNGYTF. The CDR3 DNA is TGTGCCAGCAGCTTAGCGGGGTCGGGGGGCCCCAATGGCTACACCTTC.

The genes are TRBV5-4 and TRBJ2-7, with 12 bases fitting TRBD2. Germline loops: CDR1 SGHNT, CDR2 YYREEE (reference sequence). J was trimmed by 6 bases and V by 4 bases; bases with no gene match: 8. The CDR3 runs to 15 residues. The CDR3 spells CASSLRTSGMVEQYF. The CDR3 coding sequence is TGTGCCAGCAGCCTCAGGACTAGCGGGATGGTCGAGCAGTACTTC.

This chain connects TRBV19 to TRBJ2-5; the match to TRBD2 covers 11 bases. Trimming at V came to 5 bases and at J to 10 bases, leaving 9 bases not matched to a gene. Germline V gene lookup returns CDR1 LNHDA and CDR2 SQIVND (reference sequence). This CDR3 is 14 amino acids long. The CDR3 coding sequence is TGTGCCAGTAGTCGGATACTAGCGGGGGACGACCAGTACTTC. This gives the protein CASSRILAGDDQYF. The full variable domain, in which reference TRBV19 and TRBJ2-5 provide the parts outside the CDR3, is DGGITQSPKYLFRKEGQNVTLSCEQNLNHDAMYWYRQDPGQGLRLIYYSQIVNDFQKGDIAEGYSVSREKKESFPLTVTSAQKNPTAFYLCASSRILAGDDQYFGPGTRLLVL.

The chain couples TRBV7-3 to TRBJ2-7, with 7 bases aligning to TRBD1. Germline V gives CDR1 SGHTA, CDR2 FQGTGA. This CDR3 contains 13 residues. The V gene end was trimmed by 5 bases and the J gene end by 7 bases; junction bases not matched to a gene: 8. CDR3 in DNA: TGTGCCAGCAGCCCAGGGGGACCGGGGGAGCAGTACTTC. Protein product: CASSPGGPGEQYF.

J is TRBJ1-5 and V is TRBV5-1; 7 nucleotides line up with TRBD1. The CDR3 covers 13 residues. Germline loops: CDR1 SGHRS, CDR2 YFSETQ. With V trimmed by 2 bases and J by 7 bases, 3 bases remained unmatched. The CDR3 region is CASSFQGGQPQHF. CDR3 DNA: TGCGCCAGCAGCTTCCAGGGGGGACAGCCCCAGCATTTT. The full variable domain, its missing parts supplied by reference TRBV5-1 and TRBJ1-5, is KAGVTQTPRYLIKTRGQQVTLSCSPISGHRSVSWYQQTPGQGLQFLFEYFSETQRNKGNFPGRFSGRQFSNSRSEMNVSTLELGDSALYLCASSFQGGQPQHFGDGTRLSIL.

The rearrangement links TRBV13 to TRBJ2-7; D possibly corresponds to TRBD1 (6 bases). Deletions cut 7 bases from V and 2 bases from J, with 18 bases between. Germline assignment: CDR1 PRHDT and CDR2 FYEKMQ (reference sequence). The CDR3 spans 15 residues. The CDR3 region is CASTMGAPTPYEQYF. As DNA, the CDR3 is TGTGCCAGCACCATGGGGGCACCCACACCCTACGAGCAGTACTTC.

V is TRBV6-1 and J is TRBJ2-3; 13 bases agree with TRBD2. Germline trimming cut 11 bases from V and 3 bases from J; bases unmatched to any gene: 8. The CDR3 is made up of 15 amino acids. Germline CDR1 is MNHNS and CDR2 is SASEGT. CDR3 DNA sequence: TGTGCCCTCGGTGGACTAGCGGGAGAAACAGATACGCAGTATTTT. Translation gives CALGGLAGETDTQYF.

The genes are TRBV29-1 and TRBJ2-5; 7 nucleotides line up with TRBD2. There are 14 residues in the CDR3. Germline V gene sequence: CDR1 SQVTM, CDR2 ANQGSEA. V lost 4 bases, J lost 2 bases, and 7 bases stayed unmatched. CDR3 sequence reads: CSVVSSGNQETQYF. Written as DNA, the CDR3 is TGCAGCGTTGTGTCTAGCGGAAATCAAGAGACCCAGTACTTC.

The count of this clone is one. The junction and the germline gene differ at one end; a read error may be behind it. The J gene is TRBJ2-3, the V gene TRBV11-2; D perhaps matches TRBD1 (6 bases). This CDR3 spans 13 amino acids. Looked up from germline, CDR1 is SGHAT and CDR2 is FQNNGV. CDR3 bases: TGTGCCAGCAGAACGACAGGAACCGATACGCAATATTTT. Protein: CASRTTGTDTQYF.

Turning to this clone: An end of the junction does not agree with germline; a read error may underlie this. The chain links TRBV10-3 to TRBJ2-7; D is undetermined. The CDR3 is made up of 14 amino acids. Germline values: CDR1 ENHRY, CDR2 SYGVKD. DNA of the CDR3: TGTGCCATCAGTGAGTCGGCGGCCCTCTACGGGCAGTACTTC. It yields the protein CAISESAALYGQYF.

The J gene is TRBJ1-1, the V gene TRBV5-1; no definite D call. The CDR3 is 13 amino acids. V was trimmed by 0 bases and J by 5 bases, leaving 8 bases between them. Germline V lookup: CDR1 SGHRS, CDR2 YFSETQ. CDR3 coding DNA: TGCGCCAGCAGCTTGGCTGGGGATACTGAAGCTTTCTTT. Its translation is CASSLAGDTEAFF.

The CDR3 DNA follows: TGTGCCAGCAGTCTTCGGGACGGCCCCTACGAGCAGTACTTC. Protein sequence: CASSLRDGPYEQYF. The genes are TRBV5-4 and TRBJ2-7, with D perhaps matching TRBD1 or TRBD2 (5 bases each). CDR3 length: 14 amino acids. Germline CDR1 SGHNT, CDR2 YYREEE (reference sequence). Trimming stripped 5 bases from V and 2 bases from J, with 14 bases between.

The chain is built from TRBV7-3 and TRBJ1-1, with 9 nucleotides matching TRBD1. J gave up 4 bases and V 2 bases, and 2 bases lay outside the gene matches. CDR3 length equals 14 residues. The V gene's germline CDR1 is SGHTA and CDR2 FQGTGA. In DNA, the CDR3 is TGTGCCAGCAGCTTACGACAGGGGGGCACTGAAGCTTTCTTT. This translates into CASSLRQGGTEAFF.

The chain uses TRBV2 and TRBJ1-2; a possible D gene is TRBD1 (5 bases). The CDR3 contains 16 residues. V was trimmed by 7 bases and J by 3 bases, leaving 21 bases between them. Germline V gene sequence: CDR1 SNHLY, CDR2 FYNNEI. CDR3 DNA sequence: TGTGCCAGCACTAAATTGGGACGTCTGGCCCACTATGGCTACACCTTC. Translating gives CASTKLGRLAHYGYTF.

The CDR3: CAWSPRVNGYTF. The CDR3 nucleotides are TGTGCCTGGAGTCCTCGGGTCAATGGCTACACCTTC. J is TRBJ1-2 and V is TRBV30; D ambiguous. V was trimmed by 2 bases and J by 6 bases, leaving 10 bases between them. The CDR3 is 12 residues long. Germline V CDR1 and CDR2: GTSNPN, SVGIG (reference sequence).

V gene TRBV27 combines with J gene TRBJ2-5; D possibly corresponds to TRBD1 (7 bases). The CDR3 spans 14 residues. V lost 6 bases, J lost 2 bases, and 13 bases lay in between. Germline loops: CDR1 MNHEY, CDR2 SMNVEV (reference sequence). The DNA of the CDR3 is TGTGCCAGCAGGGACGGGGGACAGCAAGAGACCCAGTACTTC. It encodes CASRDGGQQETQYF.

This clone was counted between two and nine times. The chain has TRBV2 and TRBJ1-5; 7 bases line up with TRBD1. The V gene's germline CDR1 is SNHLY and CDR2 FYNNEI. There are 14 residues in the CDR3. V trimming: 5 bases; J trimming: 2 bases; junction bases outside the gene matches: 3. CDR3 bases: TGTGCCAGCAGTCTCGGACAGGGCAATCAGCCCCAGCATTTT. It encodes CASSLGQGNQPQHF.